Detailed here is one TCR beta chain. The data were obtained in a study of blood T cells in healthy people across ages. Combining a sample-barcoded 5' primer with a J-beta primer mix, a second PCR ran for roughly 6 to 12 cycles. Tagging of each cDNA molecule was performed by a template-switch adaptor with 12 random nucleotides. TCRdb re-analysed the 5' RACE reads in MiXCR, keeping a single row per CDR3 protein. Among roughly 700,000 distinct CDR3 sequences listed, around 25% were seen once. Germline V CDR1 and CDR2: DFQATT, SNEGSKA (reference sequence). The CDR3 has 11 residues. A further study also used this sample, focusing on T cells of mothers and their children.

Sequencing was carried out using blood. The chain carries TRBV20-1 and TRBJ2-5; D gene uncertain. The J call could be wrong; TRBJ2-7 is a better fit for the DNA end. This sequence originates from a boy aged 5 to 17 in good health. The CDR3 reads CSASDNYEQYF. The CDR3 nucleotides are TGCAGTGCTAGTGACAACTACGAGCAGTACTTC.